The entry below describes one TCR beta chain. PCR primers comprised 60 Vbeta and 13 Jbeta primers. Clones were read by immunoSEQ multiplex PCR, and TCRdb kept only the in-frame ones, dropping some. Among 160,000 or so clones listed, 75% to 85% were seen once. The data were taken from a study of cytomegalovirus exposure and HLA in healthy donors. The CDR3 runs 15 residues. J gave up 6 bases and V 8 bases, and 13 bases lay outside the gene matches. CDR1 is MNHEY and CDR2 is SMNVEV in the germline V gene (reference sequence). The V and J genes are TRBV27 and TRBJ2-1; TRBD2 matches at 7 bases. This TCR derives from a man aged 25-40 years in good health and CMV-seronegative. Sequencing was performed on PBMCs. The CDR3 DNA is TGTGCCAGCTCACAGTGGGGGGAGGGCATCAATGAGCAGTTCTTC. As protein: CASSQWGEGINEQFF.